These T cell receptor beta chains were read from a single sample in a study of blood T cell repertoires in COVID-19. The table came from immunoSEQ multiplex PCR; TCRdb's copy has only in-frame clones and leaves some out. The sample gives 97,000 or so clones, 60% to 85% of which show up once; around 18% is in the top ten. Sequences were obtained from peripheral blood. Receptor source: a woman older than 75 with active or convalescent COVID-19. CDR3s include the opening cysteine and the closing phenylalanine or tryptophan. A D gene is named only where the DNA matches it firmly. Clone size, where shown, is once, few, many, or a class for clones that have expanded.

J gene: TRBJ2-5; V gene: TRBV19; D gene: -; clone size: once; CDR3 DNA: TGTGCCAGTAGTCAACAGGGCTGGGAGACCCAGTACTTC; CDR3 protein: CASSQQGWETQYF
J gene: TRBJ2-7; V gene: TRBV5-1; D gene: TRBD1; clone size: -; CDR3 DNA: TGTGCCAGCAGCCGAACAACAGGGGGCTACGAGCAGTACTTC; CDR3 protein: CASSRTTGGYEQYF
J gene: TRBJ2-5; V gene: TRBV6-6; D gene: TRBD2; clone size: -; CDR3 DNA: TGTGCCAGCAGTTACGGGGCGGGAGGTTTAGAGACCCAGTACTTC; CDR3 protein: CASSYGAGGLETQYF
J gene: TRBJ1-5; V gene: TRBV19; D gene: -; clone size: -; CDR3 DNA: TGTGCCAGTAGTATTGGAGGTAGCAATCAGCCCCAGCATTTT; CDR3 protein: CASSIGGSNQPQHF
J gene: TRBJ2-1; V gene: TRBV18; D gene: TRBD2; clone size: -; CDR3 DNA: TGTGCCAGCTCATACGGGACTAGCGGGCCTCACGTCTCCTACAATGAGCAGTTCTTC; CDR3 protein: CASSYGTSGPHVSYNEQFF
J gene: TRBJ2-7; V gene: TRBV15; D gene: TRBD1; clone size: -; CDR3 DNA: TGTGCCACCAGCACCGGGACAGGGTCCGAGCAGTACTTC; CDR3 protein: CATSTGTGSEQYF
J gene: TRBJ2-2; V gene: TRBV19; D gene: -; clone size: -; CDR3 DNA: TGTGCCAGTAGTATTTCCGGGAACACCGGGGAGCTGTTTTTT; CDR3 protein: CASSISGNTGELFF
J gene: TRBJ1-2; V gene: TRBV27; D gene: -; clone size: -; CDR3 DNA: TGTGCCAGCAGTTCTGGTAACAGGATTCTTCGTGGCTACACCTTC; CDR3 protein: CASSSGNRILRGYTF
J gene: TRBJ1-2; V gene: TRBV6-6; D gene: TRBD1; clone size: once; CDR3 DNA: TGTGCCAGCAAGGGACAGGGGGCGACGAACTATGGCTACACCTTC; CDR3 protein: CASKGQGATNYGYTF
J gene: TRBJ2-5; V gene: TRBV4-2; D gene: TRBD2; clone size: -; CDR3 DNA: TGTGCCAGCAGCCAAGATGTAGCGGGAGATTTCGGAGAGACCCAGTACTTC; CDR3 protein: CASSQDVAGDFGETQYF
J gene: TRBJ1-2; V gene: TRBV7-8; D gene: -; clone size: -; CDR3 DNA: TGTGCCAGCAGCTTAGATTTGGGGGGATATGGCTACACCTTC; CDR3 protein: CASSLDLGGYGYTF
J gene: TRBJ2-7; V gene: TRBV6-6; D gene: -; clone size: -; CDR3 DNA: TGTGCCAGCAGTATTGGGACATCAACCTACGAGCAGTACTTC; CDR3 protein: CASSIGTSTYEQYF
J gene: TRBJ2-7; V gene: TRBV21-1; D gene: -; clone size: few; CDR3 DNA: TGTGCCAGCAGCTCACAGCGGGCCTACGAGCAGTACTTC; CDR3 protein: CASSSQRAYEQYF
J gene: TRBJ1-5; V gene: TRBV19; D gene: -; clone size: -; CDR3 DNA: TGTGCCAGTAGTATACAATCGGGTTTCAATCAGCCCCAGCATTTT; CDR3 protein: CASSIQSGFNQPQHF
J gene: TRBJ2-5; V gene: TRBV28; D gene: -; clone size: -; CDR3 DNA: TGTGCCAGCAGTTTGGCGACTCCACGGCCCCAAGAGACCCAGTACTTC; CDR3 protein: CASSLATPRPQETQYF
J gene: TRBJ2-3; V gene: TRBV4-1; D gene: -; clone size: few; CDR3 DNA: TGCGCCAGCAGCCAAGAGGGGAGTATCCGGGGAGCAGATACGCAGTATTTT; CDR3 protein: CASSQEGSIRGADTQYF
J gene: TRBJ2-1; V gene: TRBV11-3; D gene: TRBD2; clone size: -; CDR3 DNA: TGTGCCAGCAGCACGACTAGCGGGAGCCTTAATGAGCAGTTCTTC; CDR3 protein: CASSTTSGSLNEQFF
J gene: TRBJ2-7; V gene: TRBV6-6; D gene: -; clone size: -; CDR3 DNA: TGTGCCAGCAGGCCCGGGACAAACTCCTACGAGCAGTACTTC; CDR3 protein: CASRPGTNSYEQYF
J gene: TRBJ2-3; V gene: TRBV30; D gene: -; clone size: -; CDR3 DNA: TGTGCCTGGAGACCTCTAGCGCCAGACACAGATACGCAGTATTTT; CDR3 protein: CAWRPLAPDTDTQYF
J gene: TRBJ1-1; V gene: TRBV6-6; D gene: -; clone size: -; CDR3 DNA: TGTGCCAGCAGGGCTAGGGGGACTGAAGCTTTCTTT; CDR3 protein: CASRARGTEAFF
J gene: TRBJ1-4; V gene: TRBV11-2; D gene: -; clone size: once; CDR3 DNA: TGTGCCAGCAGCCGCCGACAGTATAATGAAAAACTGTTTTTT; CDR3 protein: CASSRRQYNEKLFF
J gene: TRBJ2-2; V gene: TRBV9; D gene: TRBD1; clone size: once; CDR3 DNA: TGTGCCAGCAGCCCCTCGACAGGGGGCAAGTCGGGGGAGCTGTTTTTT; CDR3 protein: CASSPSTGGKSGELFF
J gene: TRBJ1-2; V gene: TRBV19; D gene: TRBD1; clone size: -; CDR3 DNA: TGTGCCAGTAGTACCGGACAGGCATACTATGGCTACACCTTC; CDR3 protein: CASSTGQAYYGYTF
J gene: TRBJ2-6; V gene: TRBV11-2; D gene: -; clone size: -; CDR3 DNA: TGTGCCAGCAGCTTAGCCGGGGCTGGGGCCAACGTCCTGACTTTC; CDR3 protein: CASSLAGAGANVLTF
J gene: TRBJ1-2; V gene: TRBV7-9; D gene: -; clone size: -; CDR3 DNA: TGTGCCAGCAGCTTAGGACAGATCTATGGCTACACCTTC; CDR3 protein: CASSLGQIYGYTF
J gene: TRBJ2-2; V gene: TRBV7-3; D gene: -; clone size: few; CDR3 DNA: TGTGCCAGCAGCTTAAACGCGGCCGGGGAGCTGTTTTTT; CDR3 protein: CASSLNAAGELFF
J gene: TRBJ2-1; V gene: TRBV5-6; D gene: -; clone size: -; CDR3 DNA: TGTGCCAGCAGAACTGGACTTTCCAATGAGCAGTTCTTC; CDR3 protein: CASRTGLSNEQFF
J gene: TRBJ2-3; V gene: TRBV6-2/TRBV6-3; D gene: TRBD2; clone size: -; CDR3 DNA: TGTGCCAGCAGTCCCCGAGGGACTAGCGGGAGCACAGATACGCAGTATTTT; CDR3 protein: CASSPRGTSGSTDTQYF
J gene: TRBJ1-5; V gene: TRBV16; D gene: -; clone size: -; CDR3 DNA: TGTGCCAGCAGCCAATCGAGGGTATTTGGCAATCAGCCCCAGCATTTT; CDR3 protein: CASSQSRVFGNQPQHF
J gene: TRBJ2-7; V gene: TRBV2; D gene: TRBD2; clone size: -; CDR3 DNA: TGTGCCAGCGATCGCGGGGGCTACGAGCAGTACTTC; CDR3 protein: CASDRGGYEQYF
J gene: TRBJ2-2; V gene: TRBV19; D gene: TRBD2; clone size: -; CDR3 DNA: TGTGCCAGTAGAGGTGGGGGACTAGCGGAGAACACCGGGGAGCTGTTTTTT; CDR3 protein: CASRGGGLAENTGELFF
J gene: TRBJ1-2; V gene: TRBV7-9; D gene: -; clone size: once; CDR3 DNA: TGTGCCAGCAGCGAAACGGGAAAGACTTATGGCTACACCTTC; CDR3 protein: CASSETGKTYGYTF
J gene: TRBJ1-6; V gene: TRBV15; D gene: -; clone size: -; CDR3 DNA: TGTGCCACCAGCAGAGAAGGGGCAGGGTGGAATTCACCCCTCCACTTT; CDR3 protein: CATSREGAGWNSPLHF
J gene: TRBJ2-7; V gene: TRBV7-9; D gene: TRBD1; clone size: -; CDR3 DNA: TGTGCCAGCAGCCCGGACAGGGTGGGCTACGAGCAGTACTTC; CDR3 protein: CASSPDRVGYEQYF
J gene: TRBJ2-2; V gene: TRBV7-3; D gene: TRBD2; clone size: -; CDR3 DNA: TGTGCCAGCAGCTTAAGGGCCACCGGGACTAGCGGGAGGGCGGGCACCGGGGAGCTGTTTTTT; CDR3 protein: CASSLRATGTSGRAGTGELFF
J gene: TRBJ2-7; V gene: TRBV9; D gene: -; clone size: -; CDR3 DNA: TGTGCCAGCAGCCCACCGAACTTGAACCACGAGCAGTACTTC; CDR3 protein: CASSPPNLNHEQYF
J gene: TRBJ1-2; V gene: TRBV5-4; D gene: -; clone size: -; CDR3 DNA: TGTGCCAGCAGCTTGGGGTCAGGGGATAACTATGGCTACACCTTC; CDR3 protein: CASSLGSGDNYGYTF
J gene: TRBJ2-5; V gene: TRBV5-8; D gene: TRBD2; clone size: -; CDR3 DNA: TGTGCCAGCAGTCGATACGGGCCCAGCGGGGTGACCCAGTACTTC; CDR3 protein: CASSRYGPSGVTQYF
J gene: TRBJ2-2; V gene: TRBV7-9; D gene: TRBD2; clone size: -; CDR3 DNA: TGTGCCAGCAGCCATGGACTAGCGACCGGGGAGCTGTTTTTT; CDR3 protein: CASSHGLATGELFF
J gene: TRBJ2-3; V gene: TRBV2; D gene: TRBD2; clone size: -; CDR3 DNA: TGTGCCAGCAGGCAAGCGGGAGTCACAGATACGCAGTATTTT; CDR3 protein: CASRQAGVTDTQYF
J gene: TRBJ1-3; V gene: TRBV2; D gene: -; clone size: -; CDR3 DNA: TGTGCCAGCAGTGAATCCCCGGGACAAGGAAACACCATATATTTT; CDR3 protein: CASSESPGQGNTIYF
J gene: TRBJ2-5; V gene: TRBV7-3; D gene: -; clone size: -; CDR3 DNA: TGTGCCAGCAGCTCAACGGGGGCTGAGACCCAGTACTTC; CDR3 protein: CASSSTGAETQYF
J gene: TRBJ2-5; V gene: TRBV10-3; D gene: -; clone size: -; CDR3 DNA: TGTGCCATCAGTGAGGCCCCCCGGGGACTGGGGTGGGAGACCCAGTACTTC; CDR3 protein: CAISEAPRGLGWETQYF
J gene: TRBJ2-3; V gene: TRBV5-1; D gene: TRBD1; clone size: -; CDR3 DNA: TGCGCCAGCCAACAGGGACAGTTGACAGATACGCAGTATTTT; CDR3 protein: CASQQGQLTDTQYF
J gene: TRBJ1-4; V gene: TRBV9; D gene: -; clone size: once; CDR3 DNA: TGTGCCAGCAGCCCGGAGTACCCGGCGAGTGAAAAACTGTTTTTT; CDR3 protein: CASSPEYPASEKLFF
J gene: TRBJ2-2; V gene: TRBV5-5; D gene: TRBD1; clone size: -; CDR3 DNA: TGTGCCAGCAGCTTTCTGGGACAGGTGAACACCGGGGAGCTGTTTTTT; CDR3 protein: CASSFLGQVNTGELFF
J gene: TRBJ1-2; V gene: TRBV20-1; D gene: -; clone size: once; CDR3 DNA: TGCAGTGCCTTACATCAGGGCTACACCTTC; CDR3 protein: CSALHQGYTF
J gene: TRBJ1-2; V gene: TRBV9; D gene: -; clone size: -; CDR3 DNA: TGTGCCAGCAGCCCTCGGGGAGTTGGAGGCTACACCTTC; CDR3 protein: CASSPRGVGGYTF
J gene: TRBJ2-7; V gene: TRBV11-2; D gene: TRBD1; clone size: -; CDR3 DNA: TGTGCCAGCAGCTTCACCGCCCCCTGGACAGGGGCGTACGAGCAGTACTTC; CDR3 protein: CASSFTAPWTGAYEQYF
J gene: TRBJ1-5; V gene: TRBV6-5; D gene: TRBD1; clone size: -; CDR3 DNA: TGTGCCAGCAGGACCGGGACAGGGCACAATCAGCCCCAGCATTTT; CDR3 protein: CASRTGTGHNQPQHF
J gene: TRBJ1-6; V gene: TRBV27; D gene: TRBD1; clone size: few; CDR3 DNA: TGTGCCAGCAGAATGGACAGGGTCGGTAATTCACCCCTCCACTTT; CDR3 protein: CASRMDRVGNSPLHF
J gene: TRBJ2-4; V gene: TRBV10-3; D gene: TRBD2; clone size: -; CDR3 DNA: TGTGCCATCAGTCCAAGCGGGAGTGGGAACATTCAGTACTTC; CDR3 protein: CAISPSGSGNIQYF
J gene: TRBJ2-2; V gene: TRBV2; D gene: TRBD1; clone size: -; CDR3 DNA: TGTGCCAGCCTCCTCGGACAGGGGGCAGGGGAGCTGTTTTTT; CDR3 protein: CASLLGQGAGELFF
J gene: TRBJ1-1; V gene: TRBV28; D gene: -; clone size: -; CDR3 DNA: TGTGCCAGCAGTTTTGGGGCTAAGGCTGAAGCTTTCTTT; CDR3 protein: CASSFGAKAEAFF
J gene: TRBJ1-3; V gene: TRBV7-6; D gene: TRBD1; clone size: -; CDR3 DNA: TGTGCCAGCAGCTGGGCAGGGGGTACTGGAAACACCATATATTTT; CDR3 protein: CASSWAGGTGNTIYF